Following are 17 T cell receptor beta chains from one sample sequenced in a study of shared clonotypes between healthy human individuals. Only in-frame clones appear in the TCRdb table, and some are missing; sequencing was by immunoSEQ multiplex PCR. This sample has around 2.5 million clones, with approximately 94% found just once. Sequenced input: naive CD4+ T cells from PBMCs. The subset here: CD45RA+ positively selected. The receptors stem from a man aged 18 to 29 in good health. Some clones in this sample may be carry-over from other donors' samples.

The chain's CDR3 is CSVVARASRSTEAFF. For the CDR3, the DNA is TGCAGCGTTGTCGCCAGGGCAAGTCGTAGCACTGAAGCTTTCTTT. The V call is TRBV29-1, the J call TRBJ1-1; tentative D call: TRBD1 (5 bases). Germline-derived CDR1 and CDR2 are SQVTM and ANQGSEA. There are 15 residues in the CDR3. V lost 4 bases, J lost 4 bases, and 19 bases lay in between.

The V and J genes are TRBV9 and TRBJ2-5; D might be TRBD2 (6 bases). The CDR3 loop spans 15 amino acids. From germline, CDR1 is SGDLS and CDR2 YYNGEE. V gave up 3 bases and J gave up 2 bases, with 14 bases separating them. The CDR3 DNA is TGTGCCAGCAGCGCAGACGGGACTCGACAAGAGACCCAGTACTTC. Amino acid sequence: CASSADGTRQETQYF.

The table lists this clone with a count of one. The rearrangement links TRBV15 to TRBJ2-7; the D gene is possibly TRBD2 (7 bases). V was trimmed by 3 bases and J by 2 bases, leaving 20 bases between them. Germline V gives CDR1 LNHNV, CDR2 YYDKDF (reference sequence). This CDR3 comprises 17 residues. Here the CDR3 reads CATSSTLGEGGTYEQYF. The CDR3 nucleotides read TGTGCCACCAGCAGCACGTTGGGGGAGGGGGGTACCTACGAGCAGTACTTC.

With respect to this clone: This same CDR3 is encoded by further DNA sequences in the sample. The chain links TRBV7-3 to TRBJ2-2, with D unresolved. Trimming cost V 1 base and J 5 bases, with 8 bases left between them. The germline V gene encodes CDR1 SGHTA and CDR2 FQGTGA. The CDR3 has 14 residues. The CDR3 nucleotides read TGTGCCAGCAGCTTAATTGGGGTAACCGGGGAGCTGTTTTTT. Translation: CASSLIGVTGELFF.

This sequence joins TRBV5-1 and TRBJ2-2, with 12 bases fitting TRBD2. CDR1 and CDR2 from the germline V gene are SGHRS and YFSETQ. Germline trimming cut 6 bases from V and 4 bases from J; bases unmatched to any gene: 10. This CDR3 is 17 amino acids long. CDR3 region: CASTAGLAGGPTGELFF. Written as DNA, the CDR3 is TGCGCCAGCACCGCGGGCCTAGCGGGAGGGCCCACCGGGGAGCTGTTTTTT.

The J gene is TRBJ1-5, the V gene TRBV6-1; 7 bases agree with TRBD1. The CDR3 loop spans 16 amino acids. The V gene end was trimmed by 2 bases and the J gene end by 1 base; junction bases not matched to a gene: 5. The germline V gene has CDR1 MNHNS and CDR2 SASEGT. CDR3 sequence reads: CASSELGQKSNQPQHF. CDR3 nucleotide sequence: TGTGCCAGCAGTGAATTGGGACAGAAAAGCAATCAGCCCCAGCATTTT.

V is TRBV6-1 and J is TRBJ1-1; D might be TRBD1 (6 bases). V lost 4 bases and J 4 bases, leaving 13 bases between the germline ends. Germline V gene lookup returns CDR1 MNHNS and CDR2 SASEGT. The CDR3 contains 14 residues. The CDR3: CASSAYTGSTEAFF. CDR3 DNA sequence: TGTGCCAGCAGTGCCTACACAGGGTCCACTGAAGCTTTCTTT.

This chain uses TRBV19 with TRBJ2-3; TRBD1 matches at 7 bases. Losses at the gene ends were 4 bases for V and 4 bases for J; bases not matched to a gene: 5. The germline V gene has CDR1 LNHDA and CDR2 SQIVND (reference sequence). The CDR3 is 14 amino acids. The CDR3 DNA reads as TGTGCCAGTAGTAAGACAGGGTTCGCAGATACGCAGTATTTT. It translates to CASSKTGFADTQYF.

J is TRBJ2-5 and V is TRBV23-1, with 9 bases fitting TRBD1. TRBV23-1 belongs to the ORF category, with a function that is uncertain. This CDR3 spans 15 amino acids. With 2 bases clipped from V and 5 bases from J, the junction kept 6 bases outside the gene matches. The CDR3 here is CASSQGTGFRETQYF. CDR3 bases: TGCGCCAGCAGTCAAGGGACAGGGTTTCGCGAGACCCAGTACTTC.

This clone was observed once. V and J are TRBV19 and TRBJ2-1, with 13 positions matching TRBD2. V lost 3 bases and J lost 8; bases outside the gene matches: 7. The germline CDR1 and CDR2 sequences are LNHDA and SQIVND (reference sequence). The CDR3 runs 16 residues. The CDR3: CASSIFAGLAGDEQFF. CDR3 DNA sequence: TGTGCCAGTAGTATCTTCGCAGGACTAGCGGGAGATGAGCAGTTCTTC. The full variable domain, its missing parts supplied by reference TRBV19 and TRBJ2-1, is DGGITQSPKYLFRKEGQNVTLSCEQNLNHDAMYWYRQDPGQGLRLIYYSQIVNDFQKGDIAEGYSVSREKKESFPLTVTSAQKNPTAFYLCASSIFAGLAGDEQFFGPGTRLTVL.

The rearrangement uses TRBV7-2 and TRBJ1-2, with 8 nucleotides matching TRBD1. Germline V lookup: CDR1 SGHTA, CDR2 FQGNSA. This CDR3 contains 14 residues. With V trimmed by 3 bases and J by 1 base, 1 base remained unmatched. The CDR3 sequence: CASSFTGGNYGYTF. CDR3 sequence (DNA): TGTGCCAGCAGCTTCACAGGGGGTAACTATGGCTACACCTTC.

This clone was seen only a few times. The rearrangement uses TRBV7-8 and TRBJ1-5; D call uncertain. Per germline, CDR1 SGHVS and CDR2 FQNEAQ. Trimming cost V 5 bases and J 6 bases, with 17 bases left between them. This CDR3 spans 15 amino acids. CDR3 coding DNA: TGTGCCAGCAGCCTCGAGGGTAGCCCGCGTCAGCCCCAGCATTTT. Translated, it gives CASSLEGSPRQPQHF. The entire variable domain, with the rest obtained from reference TRBV7-8 and TRBJ1-5, is as follows: GAGVSQSPRYKVAKRGQDVALRCDPISGHVSLFWYQQALGQGPEFLTYFQNEAQLDKSGLPSDRFFAERPEGSVSTLKIQRTQQEDSAVYLCASSLEGSPRQPQHFGDGTRLSIL.

Regarding this clone: Additional DNA sequences in this sample encode the identical CDR3. V and J are TRBV6-1 and TRBJ1-1; D gene ambiguous. Germline V gene sequence: CDR1 MNHNS, CDR2 SASEGT. The CDR3 runs 13 residues. Between the trimmed V and J ends, which lost 1 base and 1 base, there was a span of 4 bases. The CDR3 nucleotides are TGTGCCAGCAGTGAAGGTCAGAACACTGAAGCTTTCTTT. This translates into CASSEGQNTEAFF.

This chain uses TRBV5-1 with TRBJ2-1; 7 bases line up with TRBD1. Germline V gene data show CDR1 as SGHRS and CDR2 as YFSETQ. The CDR3 contains 16 residues. Trimming took 2 bases from V and 0 from J; bases not matched to a gene: 5. CDR3 DNA: TGCGCCAGCAGCTTTGGGACAGCCTTCTCCTACAATGAGCAGTTCTTC. It codes for CASSFGTAFSYNEQFF.

This rearrangement joins TRBV29-1 to TRBJ1-4; the D gene is possibly TRBD1 (5 bases). Per the germline V gene, CDR1 is SQVTM and CDR2 is ANQGSEA. The CDR3 length is 13 residues. The germline V and J ends were trimmed by 4 bases and 8 bases, with 14 bases remaining between them. In DNA, the CDR3 is TGCAGCGTTGGGTTCCAGGGCGGAGAAAAACTGTTTTTT. It is translated as CSVGFQGGEKLFF.

The CDR3 DNA reads as TGTGCCAGCAGCTCCCCCACTAGCGGGAGAGGTCGCACAGATACGCAGTATTTT. It is translated as CASSSPTSGRGRTDTQYF. The chain recombines TRBV11-2 with TRBJ2-3, with TRBD2 identical over 11 bases. This CDR3 is 18 amino acids long. Per germline, CDR1 SGHAT and CDR2 FQNNGV. J gave up 1 base and V 4 bases, and 10 bases lay outside the gene matches.

The rearrangement joins TRBV18 to TRBJ1-1; 8 bases line up with TRBD1. Germline CDR1 reads KGHSH; CDR2 reads LQKENI. After removal of 3 bases from V and 0 bases from J, the junction contained 9 bases not matched to a gene. This CDR3 has 17 residues. The CDR3 coding sequence is TGTGCCAGCTCACCGAGCAGGGGGCGGCCTCTGAACACTGAAGCTTTCTTT. Translated: CASSPSRGRPLNTEAFF.